This T cell receptor (beta chain) was retrieved from a study of T cell responses to AZD1222 COVID-19 vaccine. Method: immunoSEQ multiplex PCR; TCRdb's copy keeps in-frame clones and lacks some. The repertoire has about 86,000 clones, 89% of them found once; the top ten carry about 2%. The germline V and J ends were trimmed by 5 bases and 7 bases, with 23 bases remaining between them. The CDR3 is 16 amino acids. From germline, CDR1 is KGHSH and CDR2 LQKENI. The TCR sequence derives from an adult in good health. This specimen consisted of peripheral blood, obtained on day 0 of AZD1222 vaccination. The chain carries TRBV18 and TRBJ2-5; D possibly corresponds to TRBD1 (5 bases). The CDR3 region is CASSNRQSARQRTQYF. The CDR3 DNA sequence: TGTGCCAGCTCAAACCGACAGAGCGCGCGTCAGAGGACCCAGTACTTC.